These 28 T cell receptor beta chains were sequenced from one sample in a study of siplizumab effects on memory and regulatory T cells. Using immunoSEQ multiplex PCR, the repertoire was profiled, and TCRdb retains in-frame clones only, with some absent. The profile shows around 100,000 clones, nearly 95% of them singletons. Sequencing was carried out using non-Treg CD4+ T cells sorted from blood. These receptors were obtained from a human donor in good health.

This clone was observed a single time. The chain links TRBV10-2 to TRBJ2-1; 13 positions agree with TRBD2. V shed 3 bases and J 5 bases; nucleotides not matched to a gene: 7. CDR1 WSHSY and CDR2 SAAADI come from the germline V gene. This CDR3 is built from 17 residues. CDR3 bases: TGCGCCAGCAGTGACCCACGACTAGCGGGAGGCCACAATGAGCAGTTCTTC. Its protein product is CASSDPRLAGGHNEQFF.

The rearrangement uses TRBV29-1 and TRBJ2-5; D unresolved. CDR1 and CDR2 (germline): SQVTM, ANQGSEA. The CDR3 is made up of 15 amino acids. V lost 6 bases and J lost 3, with 20 bases in between. CDR3 sequence reads: CSVNNNRIPKETQYF. The CDR3 DNA reads TGCAGCGTCAACAACAACAGAATCCCTAAAGAGACCCAGTACTTC.

The table lists this clone with a count of one. CDR3 residues: CASSSAPYQPQHF. In DNA, the CDR3 is TGCGCCAGCAGCTCTGCCCCCTATCAGCCCCAGCATTTT. The J gene is TRBJ1-5, the V gene TRBV5-1; D is unclear. Trimming stripped 3 bases from V and 5 bases from J, with 9 bases between. The CDR3 runs to 13 residues. CDR1 and CDR2 (germline): SGHRS, YFSETQ.

This chain links TRBV5-5 with TRBJ1-1, with D uncertain. Germline CDR1 and CDR2: SGHKS and YYEKEE (reference sequence). The CDR3 totals 12 residues. V shed 2 bases and J shed 3 bases, with 5 bases lying between them. This CDR3 is CASSFVHTEAFF. As DNA, the CDR3 is TGTGCCAGCAGCTTCGTCCACACTGAAGCTTTCTTT.

The CDR3 DNA is TGTGCCAGCAGTTTCTCGGGAACGGCGGGCGAGCAGTACTTC. This codes for CASSFSGTAGEQYF. This chain uses TRBV6-6 with TRBJ2-7; the D gene is possibly TRBD2 (5 bases). Germline-derived CDR1 and CDR2 are MNHNY and SVGAGI (reference sequence). The CDR3 covers 14 residues. V lost 4 bases and J 6 bases, leaving 16 bases between the germline ends.

This CDR3 is CASSQEGQGNTEAFF. The CDR3 coding sequence is TGCGCCAGCAGCCAGGAGGGACAGGGAAACACTGAAGCTTTCTTT. The chain recombines TRBV4-1 with TRBJ1-1, with TRBD1 matching 9 bases. The CDR3 is 15 amino acids. Looked up from germline, CDR1 is MGHRA and CDR2 is YSYEKL. The J segment lost 2 bases and the V segment lost 3 bases, leaving 4 bases of the junction unmatched.

The V call is TRBV20-1, the J call TRBJ2-3; unclear D gene. Germline V lookup: CDR1 DFQATT, CDR2 SNEGSKA (reference sequence). The CDR3 consists of 10 residues. V was trimmed by 3 bases and J by 10 bases, leaving 8 bases between them. The CDR3 sequence: CSASLASQYF. The CDR3 coding sequence is TGCAGTGCTAGTTTAGCTTCGCAGTATTTT.

The chain is built from TRBV19 and TRBJ2-2; 8 nucleotides align to TRBD2. Germline V lookup: CDR1 LNHDA, CDR2 SQIVND (reference sequence). The ends lost 6 bases at V and 5 bases at J; junction bases unmatched: 5. The CDR3 runs to 14 residues. The CDR3 spells CASSVASGTGELFF. The CDR3 DNA follows: TGTGCCAGTAGCGTGGCTAGCGGGACCGGGGAGCTGTTTTTT.

The chain combines TRBV30 with TRBJ2-5; 7 bases line up with TRBD2. In germline, CDR1 is GTSNPN, CDR2 SVGIG (reference sequence). The CDR3 is 11 residues long. CDR3 in DNA: TGTGCTGCGGGGGAGGGCGAGACCCAGTACTTC. As protein: CAAGEGETQYF.

The chain has TRBV7-3 and TRBJ2-1; a weak D match, TRBD2 (6 bases). The CDR3 loop spans 14 amino acids. Germline V gene sequence: CDR1 SGHTA, CDR2 FQGTGA. Trimming took 6 bases from V and 0 from J, leaving 9 bases between them. CDR3 sequence (DNA): TGTGCCAGCAGGAGGGACTCCTCCTACAATGAGCAGTTCTTC. Protein: CASRRDSSYNEQFF.

This clone was found a few times. This chain joins TRBV19 and TRBJ1-5, with D possibly being TRBD1 (6 bases). V was clipped by 6 bases and J by 0 bases, with 15 bases between them. CDR3 size: 16 residues. Germline CDR1 LNHDA, CDR2 SQIVND (reference sequence). The CDR3 spells CASRSGTHYSNQPQHF. CDR3 in DNA: TGTGCCAGTAGATCCGGGACACATTATAGCAATCAGCCCCAGCATTTT.

This chain links TRBV18 with TRBJ2-7; D might be TRBD1 or TRBD2, each matching 5 bases. CDR1 is KGHSH and CDR2 is LQKENI in the germline V gene. V shed 5 bases and J shed 1 base, with 15 bases lying between them. The CDR3 consists of 15 residues. The CDR3 is CASSSSVGGSYEQYF. In nucleotides, the CDR3 is TGTGCCAGCTCATCTTCTGTTGGGGGTTCCTACGAGCAGTACTTC.

The chain links TRBV11-3 to TRBJ2-2, with unresolved D. V lost 3 bases to trimming and J lost 0 bases, with 5 bases between them. This CDR3 is built from 14 residues. Germline V CDR1 and CDR2: SGHNT, YENEEA. CDR3 residues: CASSFVSNTGELFF. The CDR3 bases are TGTGCCAGCAGCTTTGTTTCGAACACCGGGGAGCTGTTTTTT.

In this sample, this clone turned up a few times. The chain links TRBV11-3 to TRBJ2-7, with D maybe TRBD2 (6 bases). The germline V and J ends were trimmed by 3 bases and 6 bases, with 18 bases remaining between them. Germline CDR1 is SGHNT and CDR2 is YENEEA. The CDR3 is 15 amino acids. CDR3 in amino acids: CASSLSNQGGFEQYF. The CDR3 DNA follows: TGTGCCAGCAGCTTGAGCAACCAGGGAGGTTTCGAGCAGTACTTC.

This rearrangement joins TRBV2 to TRBJ2-7, with 8 bases identical to TRBD1. Germline V gene data show CDR1 as SNHLY and CDR2 as FYNNEI. The CDR3 spans 14 residues. V was pared by 6 bases and J by 6 bases, with 10 bases of the junction left unmatched. The CDR3, as DNA: TGTGCCAGCAGGCACCGAGGACAGGGCTCCGAGCAGTACTTC. It encodes CASRHRGQGSEQYF.

The chain uses TRBV27 and TRBJ1-1, with D tentatively TRBD1 (6 bases). Germline V gene sequence: CDR1 MNHEY, CDR2 SMNVEV (reference sequence). The CDR3 extends over 16 amino acids. Trimming removed 7 bases from V and 4 bases from J, with 22 bases in between. CDR3 in amino acids: CASIPQGKPKLTEAFF. The CDR3 DNA follows: TGTGCCAGCATTCCCCAGGGGAAGCCGAAGCTCACTGAAGCTTTCTTT.

The genes are TRBV6-5 and TRBJ1-1; no definite D call. This CDR3 is 13 amino acids long. The germline CDR1 and CDR2 sequences are MNHEY and SVGAGI. V lost 7 bases and J lost 2, with 11 bases in between. The CDR3: CASTRGGNTEAFF. The CDR3 bases are TGTGCCAGCACCCGGGGTGGAAACACTGAAGCTTTCTTT.

The chain links TRBV28 to TRBJ2-1; D is perhaps TRBD1 (6 bases). This CDR3 has 17 residues. The germline gives CDR1 MDHEN, CDR2 SYDVKM. V was cut by 2 bases and J by 7 bases, with 21 bases left in between. CDR3 loop: CASSLNRGQRSTNEQFF. In DNA form, the CDR3 reads TGTGCCAGCAGTTTAAATAGAGGACAGCGAAGTACTAATGAGCAGTTCTTC.

This rearrangement joins TRBV5-1 to TRBJ2-3, with D tentatively TRBD2 (6 bases). The V and J ends lost 5 bases and 7 bases respectively, with 17 bases between them. This CDR3 spans 14 amino acids. From germline, CDR1 is SGHRS and CDR2 YFSETQ. Here the CDR3 DNA reads TGCGCCAGCAGAGATAGCGGACCAGGGAATACGCAGTATTTT. This gives the protein CASRDSGPGNTQYF.

The rearrangement joins TRBV5-4 to TRBJ1-2, with 7 bases lining up with TRBD1. This CDR3 is 14 amino acids long. V was clipped by 0 bases and J by 5 bases; unmatched bases: 4. CDR1 is SGHNT, CDR2 YYREEE, per germline (reference sequence). The CDR3 region is CASSLDRGGYGYTF. Written as DNA, the CDR3 is TGTGCCAGCAGCTTGGACAGGGGAGGGTATGGCTACACCTTC. Supplemented by reference TRBV5-4 and TRBJ1-2, the full variable domain reads ETGVTQSPTHLIKTRGQQVTLRCSSQSGHNTVSWYQQALGQGPQFIFQYYREEENGRGNFPPRFSGLQFPNYSSELNVNALELDDSALYLCASSLDRGGYGYTFGSGTRLTVV.

This clone occurred once. The rearrangement joins TRBV18 to TRBJ2-5; 11 bases map to TRBD2. Germline trimming cut 3 bases from V and 5 bases from J; bases unmatched to any gene: 8. This CDR3 spans 16 amino acids. Germline V gene data show CDR1 as KGHSH and CDR2 as LQKENI. The DNA of the CDR3 is TGTGCCAGCTCACCGCGCGGGACTAGCGGCGGGGAGACCCAGTACTTC. It specifies CASSPRGTSGGETQYF.

The chain joins TRBV19 to TRBJ1-1; tentatively, D is TRBD1 (6 bases). Germline V gene data show CDR1 as LNHDA and CDR2 as SQIVND (reference sequence). V lost 8 bases and J lost 6, with 34 bases in between. This CDR3 has 19 amino acids. CDR3 DNA: TGTGCCAGTGGCCAAGTTCCTCCACAGTTGGGGGCTCCATTCTCTGAAGCTTTCTTT. This gives the protein CASGQVPPQLGAPFSEAFF.

V is TRBV19 and J is TRBJ2-7; 9 bases align to TRBD2. The V gene's germline CDR1 is LNHDA and CDR2 SQIVND (reference sequence). V trimming: 7 bases; J trimming: 4 bases; junction bases outside the gene matches: 11. The CDR3 spans 15 residues. DNA for the CDR3: TGTGCCAGTACCCCACTAGCGGGCGGATCTTACGAGCAGTACTTC. It codes for CASTPLAGGSYEQYF.

As to this clone: One end of the junction does not line up with germline, which may come from a read error. The same CDR3 can be traced to other DNA sequences in this sample. V gene TRBV30 combines with J gene TRBJ1-6; possibly TRBD1 for D (5 bases). The V gene's germline CDR1 is GTSNPN and CDR2 SVGIG (reference sequence). This CDR3 comprises 12 residues. The CDR3 protein is CAWRGANSPLHF. CDR3 DNA sequence: TGTGCCTGGAGAGGGGCTAATTCACCTCTCCACTTT. Filled out from reference TRBV30 and TRBJ1-6, the complete variable domain reads SQTIHQWPATLVQPVGSPLSLECTVEGTSNPNLYWYRQAAGRGLQLLFYSVGIGQISSEVPQNLSASRPQDRQFILSSKKLLLSDSGFYLCAWRGANSPLHFGNGTRLTVT.

The chain uses TRBV27 and TRBJ2-7, with 8 bases identical to TRBD2. The CDR3 is 13 residues long. Germline V lookup: CDR1 MNHEY, CDR2 SMNVEV (reference sequence). Trimming at V came to 3 bases and at J to 5 bases, leaving 3 bases not matched to a gene. CDR3 loop: CASSFGLANEQYF. The CDR3, as DNA: TGTGCCAGCAGTTTCGGACTAGCCAACGAGCAGTACTTC.

V usage is TRBV7-2 and J usage is TRBJ2-5; TRBD1 or TRBD2 may be the D gene (5 bases each). V was shortened by 1 base and J by 4 bases, with 13 bases between the two germline ends. CDR1 and CDR2 from the germline V gene are SGHTA and FQGNSA. The CDR3 runs 15 residues. The chain's CDR3 is CASSLVRERGETQYF. For the CDR3, the DNA is TGTGCCAGCAGCTTAGTCAGGGAGAGAGGAGAGACCCAGTACTTC.

The chain employs TRBV2 and TRBJ1-1; no reliable D call. Per germline, CDR1 SNHLY and CDR2 FYNNEI. The CDR3 loop spans 13 amino acids. The ends were cut back, 6 bases at V and 1 base at J, with 9 bases in the middle. The CDR3 region has the DNA TGTGCCAGCAGGGTAAACAGGAACACTGAAGCTTTCTTT. This codes for CASRVNRNTEAFF.

V usage is TRBV14 and J usage is TRBJ2-7, with D perhaps being TRBD1 or TRBD2 (6 bases each). V lost 3 bases, J lost 3 bases, and 15 bases lay in between. There are 15 residues in the CDR3. Germline CDR1 is SGHDN and CDR2 is FVKESK. CDR3 DNA: TGTGCCAGCAGCCATAGGGGGGCCCCACGCTACGAGCAGTACTTC. Protein product: CASSHRGAPRYEQYF.